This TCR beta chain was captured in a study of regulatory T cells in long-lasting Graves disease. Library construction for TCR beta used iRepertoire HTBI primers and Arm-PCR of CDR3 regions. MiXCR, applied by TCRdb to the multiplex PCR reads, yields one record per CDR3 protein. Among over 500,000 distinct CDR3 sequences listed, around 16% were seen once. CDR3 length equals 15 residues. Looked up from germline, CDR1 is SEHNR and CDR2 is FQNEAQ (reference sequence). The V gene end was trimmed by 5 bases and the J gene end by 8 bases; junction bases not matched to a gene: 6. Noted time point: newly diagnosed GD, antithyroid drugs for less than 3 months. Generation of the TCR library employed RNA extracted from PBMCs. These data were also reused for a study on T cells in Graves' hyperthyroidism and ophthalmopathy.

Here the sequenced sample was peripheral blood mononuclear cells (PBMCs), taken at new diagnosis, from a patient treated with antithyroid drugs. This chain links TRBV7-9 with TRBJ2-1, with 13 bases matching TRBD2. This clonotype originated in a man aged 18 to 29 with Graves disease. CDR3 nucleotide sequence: TGTGCCAGCAGCCGGACTAGCGGGAGTTGGGATGAGCAGTTCTTC. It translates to CASSRTSGSWDEQFF.